The 3 T cell receptor beta chains listed next were all sequenced from one sample in a study of response to subunit inactivated influenza vaccine (dated by TCRdb to the late 2010s). In light of the paper, this sample's time point label describes: approximately 40 days after influenza vaccine administration. Library construction relied on RT-PCR. The sequencer was an Illumina HiSeq 2500. TCRdb reprocessed the public reads (quality trimming at Q25 with fastp, clone calling with MiXCR) and kept in-frame beta chains. Each entry merges the rows of one CDR3 protein and shows their most common DNA and genes. The sample table lists approximately 500,000 distinct CDR3 sequences, 10% to 15% of them with a count of one. 10% to 15% of the sample comes from the top ten. Source: PBMCs from blood, taken about 40 days after vaccination. Source of these receptors: a man between 50 and 59 years old who received an inactivated influenza vaccine. Donor details come from another sample of the same person, matched by shared clones.

For the CDR3, the DNA is TGTGCCAGCAGCCTGCTCGGGGCTAGCGGGATAACCGGGGAGCTGTTTTTT. Translation gives CASSLLGASGITGELFF. This rearrangement joins TRBV7-9 to TRBJ2-2; TRBD2 agrees at 9 bases. CDR1 is SEHNR and CDR2 is FQNEAQ in the germline V gene (reference sequence). CDR3 length: 17 amino acids. V shed 5 bases, J shed 5 bases, and the junction held 12 bases outside the gene matches.

About this clonotype itself: Its ends do not fully match the called genes, so a read error is possible. The chain carries TRBV11-2 and TRBJ1-6, with D possibly matching TRBD1 (6 bases). The CDR3 loop spans 13 amino acids. Germline CDR1 SGHAT, CDR2 FQNNGV. The CDR3 loop reads CASSTGYTSPLHF. The CDR3 coding sequence is TGTGCCAGCAGTACAGGGTATACTTCACCCCTCCACTTT. The entire variable domain, with the rest obtained from reference TRBV11-2 and TRBJ1-6, is as follows: EAGVAQSPRYKIIEKRQSVAFWCNPISGHATLYWYQQILGQGPKLLIQFQNNGVVDDSQLPKDRFSAERLKGVDSTLKIQPAKLEDSAVYLCASSTGYTSPLHFGNGTRLTVT.

The chain uses TRBV7-6 and TRBJ2-5; 7 nucleotides match TRBD1. This CDR3 has 14 amino acids. Trimming removed 5 bases from V and 4 bases from J; junction bases left unmatched: 7. Looked up from germline, CDR1 is SGHVS and CDR2 is FNYEAQ. The CDR3 DNA follows: TGTGCCAGCAGCGTAAGGTCAGGGGGAGAGACCCAGTACTTC. It translates to CASSVRSGGETQYF.